This TCR beta chain was sequenced in a study of T cells in Graves' hyperthyroidism and ophthalmopathy (dated by TCRdb to about 2019). A note on the overall study: Peripheral blood samples were taken at the time of initial diagnosis, prior to any treatment. A discovery cohort of around 98 patients, 43 with Graves' ophthalmopathy and more than 55 with stable Graves' hyperthyroidism, was used to find distinguishing TCR V-J signatures. An independent validation cohort of 18 to 20 hyperthyroidism patients and about 16 patients who later progressed to ophthalmopathy tested prospective prediction of ophthalmopathy. The roughly 91 discovery patients were randomly split 7:3 into training and test sets. Thyroid tissue and blood T-cell repertoires from six Graves' hyperthyroidism patients were also compared in the study. Once sampling was done, hyperthyroidism patients were given methimazole at a starting dose of 30 mg daily, whereas ophthalmopathy patients were given high-dose intravenous methylprednisolone. According to the paper, TCR Vbeta CDR3 sequencing was carried out on 135 peripheral blood samples, which came from more than 40 ophthalmopathy, 70 to 80 hyperthyroidism and about 17 progressor patients.

A patient counted as having stable Graves' hyperthyroidism if no progression to ophthalmopathy occurred over 18 months of follow-up. Hyperthyroidism patients were newly diagnosed, with disease duration under 2 months, and aged 18 to 65 years. The study excluded patients with uncontrolled infections, other autoimmune diseases, pregnancy or lactation. Diagnoses relied on clinical symptoms, serum thyroxine and TRAb, thyroid ultrasound and orbital computed tomography. PBMCs were separated from under 12 ml of fresh peripheral blood using Ficoll-Paque density gradient centrifugation. Total RNA was extracted using Trizol reagent, and RNA quality was assessed on an Agilent 2100 Bioanalyzer. The paper's findings and limits, for the study overall: In validation, the model predicted progression to ophthalmopathy a median of 6.5 months before onset, with about 70% sensitivity and roughly 72% specificity. A 13 V-J signature model separated ophthalmopathy from stable hyperthyroidism, with just over 85% sensitivity and 81.08% specificity in cross-validation and 80%/75% in testing. Most expanded thyroid clonotypes (frequency above 0.001) were also detected in blood, a finding suggesting that blood repertoires may reflect thyroid immune responses. No statistical method was used to fix the sample size in advance, and group allocation was not hidden from the investigators.

CDR1 and CDR2 are drawn from the germline V gene: MNHNS, SASEGT. Inclusive of the bounding cysteine and phenylalanine, the CDR3 is 14 residues long. CDR3 DNA only is kept here, 42 bases in frame from base 1. The TCR beta CDR3 regions were amplified from the RNA transcripts. A first-round RT-PCR of the TCR CDR3 used the HTBI primer set with the Qiagen OneStep RT-PCR kit. Libraries were constructed in a second round of multiplex PCR, after which size selection and purification were carried out. Sequencing of the libraries was done on an Illumina HiSeq2000 using paired-end 100 bp reads. The published analysis was carried out like this. SOAPnuke was used to process the raw data, removing reads that contained adapters or uncalled bases, had a mean Phred below 15, or lacked an exact match to the constant primer or identifier. COPE v1.2.5 was used to merge high-quality paired reads, and clonotypes were defined as unique nucleotide sequences. MiTCR v1.1 was used to align the clonotypes against IMGT TRBV, TRBD and TRBJ reference segments. Analysis was restricted to V-J combinations with a frequency above 0.0001, which covered just over 98% of repertoires. The TCS score was defined as the ratio of F50 (clonal expansion) to E x V (chaos), calculated using BLOSUM62-based TCRdist between CDR3 peptides within each V-J. Welch's t-statistics and random forest reduced around 510 V-J features to 13, which were used in a naive Bayes classifier (R e1071). Clones were called with MiXCR by TCRdb after fastp trimmed the public reads at Q25, and only in-frame beta chains were retained. Merged by CDR3 protein, the rows form single entries marked with the most common genes and DNA. For this entry, the V and J calls and clone size follow TCRdb and not the study's own pipeline. The table for this sample lists 400,000 to 600,000 distinct CDR3 sequences; 20% of them were counted only once. The ten biggest clones cover approximately 26% of the sample.

This clonotype has more than one count but fewer than ten. The antigen it binds to is not known. Just one base apart from a much larger clone, this may be a read error. The material sequenced was blood. This clonotype was sampled from a man aged 18 to 29 with Graves' hyperthyroidism. The rearrangement combines TRBV6-1 with TRBJ1-2, with the D gene not confidently named. The DNA sequence is TGTGCCAGCAGTGCGGAGCACGCTAACTGTGGCTACACCTTC. Translated, it gives CASSAEHANCGYTF.